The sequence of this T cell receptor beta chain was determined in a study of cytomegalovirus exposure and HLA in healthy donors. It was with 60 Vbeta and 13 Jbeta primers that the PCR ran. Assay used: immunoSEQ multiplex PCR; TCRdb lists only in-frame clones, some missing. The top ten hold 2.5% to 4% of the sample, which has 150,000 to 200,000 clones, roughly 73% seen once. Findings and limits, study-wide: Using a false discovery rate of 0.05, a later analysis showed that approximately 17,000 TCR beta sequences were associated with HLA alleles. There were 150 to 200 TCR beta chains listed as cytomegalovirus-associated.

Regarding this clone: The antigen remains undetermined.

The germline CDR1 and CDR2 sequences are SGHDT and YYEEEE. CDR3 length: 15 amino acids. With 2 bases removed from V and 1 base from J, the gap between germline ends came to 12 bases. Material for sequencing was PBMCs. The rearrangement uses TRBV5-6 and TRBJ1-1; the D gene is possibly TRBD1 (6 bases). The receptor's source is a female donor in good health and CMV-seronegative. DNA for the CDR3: TGTGCCAGCAGCTTAGGAGGGGGGGCGAACACTGAAGCTTTCTTT. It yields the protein CASSLGGGANTEAFF.